A single sample is the source of the 23 T cell receptor beta chains below, sequenced in a study of CD8 T cells in cerebrospinal fluid in Alzheimer's disease. No DNA is given; TCRdb re-called the 10x single-cell sequencing reads and lists each CDR3 protein once. The sample has 1,500 to 2,000 distinct CDR3 sequences. Sequenced input: cerebrospinal fluid. The origin of the receptors is a human donor in good health.

Its frequency marks this clonotype as medium-sized. This chain uses TRBV6-5 with TRBJ1-2. Germline assignment: CDR1 MNHEY and CDR2 SVGAGI. CDR3 length equals 16 residues. The CDR3 loop reads CASSPMGQISSYGYTF.

This clonotype registers large by frequency. The chain carries TRBV4-2 and TRBJ1-1; TCRdb designates TRBD1, a call that cannot be tested without DNA. From germline, CDR1 is LGHNA and CDR2 YNFKEQ. This CDR3 spans 11 amino acids. The CDR3 here is CASSQGRRAFF.

Judged by frequency, this clonotype is medium-sized. The V gene is TRBV7-2, the J gene TRBJ2-7; TCRdb's D call, TRBD1, is unchecked because there is no DNA. Germline V gene lookup returns CDR1 SGHTA and CDR2 FQGNSA. This CDR3 has 15 amino acids. The CDR3 sequence: CASSLAALHEGEQYF.

This clonotype shows up as medium-sized by frequency. J is TRBJ2-3 and V is TRBV10-3. The germline V gene encodes CDR1 ENHRY and CDR2 SYGVKD. This CDR3 comprises 14 residues. CDR3 residues: CAISESASTDTQYF.

The chain combines TRBV4-3 with TRBJ2-5; TCRdb's D call of TRBD2 is untestable without DNA. The germline gives CDR1 LGHNA, CDR2 YSLEER. This CDR3 is 16 amino acids long. The CDR3 here is CASSHGTSGYQETQYF.

This clonotype counts as medium-sized (0.01 to 0.1%) by frequency. V gene TRBV7-8 combines with J gene TRBJ1-1. The V gene's germline CDR1 is SGHVS and CDR2 FQNEAQ. The CDR3 totals 16 residues. The CDR3 here is CASSLGLAGMSTEAFF.

This clonotype is called hyperexpanded based on its frequency. The chain employs TRBV7-2 and TRBJ2-5; TCRdb's D call of TRBD1 is untestable without DNA. The CDR3 is 15 amino acids. Germline V gene lookup returns CDR1 SGHTA and CDR2 FQGNSA. CDR3 protein: CASSLDPGQQETQYF. The entire variable domain, with the rest obtained from reference TRBV7-2 and TRBJ2-5, is as follows: GAGVSQSPSNKVTEKGKDVELRCDPISGHTALYWYRQSLGQGLEFLIYFQGNSAPDKSGLPSDRFSAERTGGSVSTLTIQRTQQEDSAVYLCASSLDPGQQETQYFGPGTRLLVL.

This clonotype is called medium-sized (0.01 to 0.1%) based on its frequency. This chain links TRBV19 with TRBJ2-1; TCRdb reports TRBD2, a call that lacks DNA to check it against. From germline, CDR1 is LNHDA and CDR2 SQIVND (reference sequence). The CDR3 consists of 16 residues. CDR3 protein: CASSALAGTSYNEQFF. The full variable domain, in which reference TRBV19 and TRBJ2-1 provide the parts outside the CDR3, is DGGITQSPKYLFRKEGQNVTLSCEQNLNHDAMYWYRQDPGQGLRLIYYSQIVNDFQKGDIAEGYSVSREKKESFPLTVTSAQKNPTAFYLCASSALAGTSYNEQFFGPGTRLTVL.

Measured by frequency, this clonotype is large (0.1 to 1%). The gene calls are TRBV4-3 and TRBJ2-3; no DNA is available, so the TRBD2 call from TCRdb remains unchecked. CDR3 size: 14 residues. The germline V gene encodes CDR1 LGHNA and CDR2 YSLEER. CDR3 sequence: CASSQLGLTDTQYF.

Its frequency marks this clonotype as large (0.1 to 1%). The rearrangement links TRBV29-1 to TRBJ2-7; TCRdb proposes TRBD1, but this gene call is untestable without DNA. The CDR3 spans 14 residues. CDR1 SQVTM and CDR2 ANQGSEA come from the germline V gene. The CDR3 here is CSVVGQGVTYEQYF.

Frequency places this clonotype as medium-sized. The chain has TRBV5-1 and TRBJ2-3; lacking DNA, the TRBD2 call made by TCRdb goes unchecked. The CDR3 has 14 residues. From germline, CDR1 is SGHRS and CDR2 YFSETQ. The CDR3 region is CASSGLAGTDTQYF.

By frequency, this clonotype is medium-sized. V gene TRBV20-1 combines with J gene TRBJ2-7; with no DNA, the TCRdb D assignment of TRBD1 cannot be verified. Germline V gene sequence: CDR1 DFQATT, CDR2 SNEGSKA (reference sequence). This CDR3 comprises 13 residues. The CDR3 protein is CSARTGTGYEQYF.

This clonotype shows up as medium-sized by frequency. The chain couples TRBV6-2 or TRBV6-3 to TRBJ1-2. CDR3 length equals 13 residues. The V gene's germline CDR1 is MNHEY and CDR2 SVGEGT. The CDR3 spells CASSYEATYGYTF.

This clonotype is classed as large by frequency. The rearrangement links TRBV4-3 to TRBJ1-2. CDR1 and CDR2 (germline): LGHNA, YSLEER. The CDR3 loop spans 11 amino acids. This CDR3 reads CASSQGSGYTF.

This clonotype registers medium-sized by frequency. This chain joins TRBV20-1 and TRBJ1-3. There are 15 residues in the CDR3. Germline CDR1 is DFQATT and CDR2 is SNEGSKA (reference sequence). The CDR3 is CSARDQRDSGNTIYF.

Judged by frequency, this clonotype is medium-sized. V usage is TRBV20-1 and J usage is TRBJ1-2. The germline gives CDR1 DFQATT, CDR2 SNEGSKA (reference sequence). The CDR3 loop spans 13 amino acids. The CDR3 loop reads CSAGGGPLNSYTF.

In terms of frequency, this clonotype is medium-sized (0.01 to 0.1%). The J gene is TRBJ1-5, the V gene TRBV5-1; the D call from TCRdb, TRBD1, cannot be confirmed without DNA. Per germline, CDR1 SGHRS and CDR2 YFSETQ. CDR3 size: 15 residues. The CDR3 sequence: CASSETGQGTQPQHF.

Judged by frequency, this clonotype is medium-sized. The genes are TRBV19 and TRBJ2-3; as DNA is missing, the TRBD2 call by TCRdb cannot be tested. The CDR3 has 16 residues. CDR1 LNHDA and CDR2 SQIVND come from the germline V gene (reference sequence). The CDR3 sequence: CASGLAGGPGTDTQYF.

V usage is TRBV6-5 and J usage is TRBJ1-2. CDR3 length equals 11 residues. Germline assignment: CDR1 MNHEY and CDR2 SVGAGI. The CDR3 spells CASLGNYGYTF.

This clonotype ranks as medium-sized in terms of frequency. The rearrangement joins TRBV7-2 to TRBJ1-6; TCRdb's D call, TRBD1, is unchecked because there is no DNA. This CDR3 has 16 residues. Germline V CDR1 and CDR2: SGHTA, FQGNSA. CDR3 sequence reads: CASSLGMAWTNSPLHF. The whole variable domain, remainder taken from reference TRBV7-2 and TRBJ1-6, is GAGVSQSPSNKVTEKGKDVELRCDPISGHTALYWYRQSLGQGLEFLIYFQGNSAPDKSGLPSDRFSAERTGGSVSTLTIQRTQQEDSAVYLCASSLGMAWTNSPLHFGNGTRLTVT.

Its frequency marks this clonotype as large. The chain is built from TRBV6-2 or TRBV6-3 and TRBJ2-7; TCRdb names TRBD1, which stays unverified in the absence of DNA. The CDR3 sequence is 13 residues long. CDR1 is MNHEY, CDR2 SVGEGT, per germline. CDR3 protein: CASSRQGPYEQYF.

CDR3 loop: CASSLVNYGYTF. V and J are TRBV5-6 and TRBJ1-2. Germline V gene lookup returns CDR1 SGHDT and CDR2 YYEEEE. This CDR3 is built from 12 residues. Using reference TRBV5-6 and TRBJ1-2 for the parts outside the CDR3, the full variable domain is DAGVTQSPTHLIKTRGQQVTLRCSPKSGHDTVSWYQQALGQGPQFIFQYYEEEERQRGNFPDRFSGHQFPNYSSELNVNALLLGDSALYLCASSLVNYGYTFGSGTRLTVV.

This clonotype is labeled medium-sized based on frequency. V usage is TRBV6-1 and J usage is TRBJ1-5; lacking DNA, the TRBD1 call made by TCRdb goes unchecked. This CDR3 spans 13 amino acids. The germline CDR1 and CDR2 sequences are MNHNS and SASEGT. CDR3 sequence: CASSLGVAPPQHF.